One T cell receptor beta chain is described in this entry. Compared with germline, one end of the junction differs, possibly owing to a read error. This sample was included in a study of molecular identifiers for immune sequencing clone quantification. Germline V gene sequence: CDR1 MNHEY, CDR2 SMNVEV (reference sequence). The CDR3 loop spans 16 amino acids. TCRdb re-called the PCR reads with MiXCR, one entry per CDR3 protein. The table has approximately 680,000 distinct CDR3 sequences, around 25% seen once; the top ten hold roughly 0.83%. The chain employs TRBV27 and TRBJ2-3; 8 bases are a match to TRBD2. Material for sequencing was naive CD8+ T cells from blood, with Jurkat cell RNA spiked in. Subset: FACS-sorted CD8+CD4-CCR7+CD45RA+ naive T cells. The TCR was taken from a human donor in good health. Some libraries in this study had Jurkat cell RNA spiked in. CDR3 amino acids: CAGSFGASGSTDTQYF. The CDR3 nucleotides are TGTGCCGGCAGTTTTGGGGCTAGCGGGAGCACAGATACGCAGTATTTT.